The 32 T cell receptor beta chains below all came from one sample that was sequenced in a study of T-cell reconstitution after alpha-beta-depleted transplantation in children (dated by TCRdb to 2016 to 2017). Library construction relied on PCR. TCRdb names Illumina HiSeq 2500 as the instrument used. Molecular barcoding was employed in the preparation of TCR libraries, with unique molecular identifiers being used to normalize TCRbeta repertoire quantification. Clones were called with MiXCR by TCRdb after fastp trimmed the public reads at Q25, and only in-frame beta chains were retained. For every CDR3 protein sequence, its rows merge into one entry that carries the most common genes and DNA. The sample has around 480,000 distinct CDR3 sequences on record, about 30% of them singletons. The ten largest clonotypes hold 2% to 2.5% of the sample. The sample here was PBMCs from the stem cell graft donor, taken from the stem cell graft. These receptors were collected from a human donor who donated a stem cell graft to a child with aplastic anemia.

The gene calls are TRBV6-2 or TRBV6-3 and TRBJ2-2; D might be TRBD1 (6 bases). The V end lost 6 bases, the J end lost 1 base, and 9 bases lay between the germline ends. CDR1 and CDR2 from the germline V gene are MNHEY and SVGEGT. This CDR3 is built from 14 residues. DNA for the CDR3: TGTGCCAGCAGCGACAGGAAGAACACCGGGGAGCTGTTTTTT. Translation: CASSDRKNTGELFF.

For the CDR3, the DNA is TGTGCCAGTAGTGCACGGTGGGTGAACACTGAAGCTTTCTTT. Amino acids: CASSARWVNTEAFF. This chain connects TRBV19 to TRBJ1-1, with D unclear. CDR3 length: 14 amino acids. Trimming left V 5 bases short and J 0 bases short, with 10 bases between. Germline lookup yields CDR1 LNHDA and CDR2 SQIVND (reference sequence).

V usage is TRBV7-6 and J usage is TRBJ2-7; 8 nucleotides align to TRBD2. The germline gives CDR1 SGHVS, CDR2 FNYEAQ. This CDR3 comprises 16 residues. Losses at the gene ends were 1 base for V and 0 bases for J; bases not matched to a gene: 5. In DNA form, the CDR3 reads TGTGCCAGCAGCTTAGATGCGGGAGGACTCTCCTACGAGCAGTACTTC. As protein: CASSLDAGGLSYEQYF. Combining the CDR3 with reference TRBV7-6 and TRBJ2-7 gives the whole variable domain GAGVSQSPRYKVTKRGQDVALRCDPISGHVSLYWYRQALGQGPEFLTYFNYEAQQDKSGLPNDRFSAERPEGSISTLTIQRTEQRDSAMYRCASSLDAGGLSYEQYFGPGTRLTVT.

The J gene is TRBJ2-3, the V gene TRBV12-3 or TRBV12-4; D not resolved. V lost 6 bases, J lost 6 bases, and 16 bases lay in between. The CDR3 is made up of 14 amino acids. The CDR3: CASSMGYQSDTQYF. DNA for the CDR3: TGTGCCAGCAGCATGGGCTACCAGTCGGATACGCAGTATTTT.

The chain joins TRBV6-5 to TRBJ2-1, with 9 bases that match TRBD2. The CDR3 runs to 16 residues. J was trimmed by 9 bases and V by 4 bases; bases with no gene match: 13. Germline V gene lookup returns CDR1 MNHEY and CDR2 SVGAGI. The CDR3 reads CASSFLAGVGVGEQFF. DNA of the CDR3: TGTGCCAGCAGTTTCTTAGCGGGAGTGGGAGTTGGTGAGCAGTTCTTC.

The chain is built from TRBV7-6 and TRBJ2-2; TRBD1 might be the D (6 bases). The CDR3 sequence is 16 residues long. Germline V gene sequence: CDR1 SGHVS, CDR2 FNYEAQ. The V end was cut by 8 bases, the J end by 4 bases, with 20 bases between. The DNA of the CDR3 is TGTGCCAGCGTCCCCTCCGGAGGACAGACCACCGGGGAGCTGTTTTTT. Protein sequence: CASVPSGGQTTGELFF.

The chain recombines TRBV7-9 with TRBJ1-2, with D tentatively TRBD1 (6 bases). V was pared by 5 bases and J by 4 bases, with 17 bases between. This CDR3 is built from 15 residues. Germline-derived CDR1 and CDR2 are SEHNR and FQNEAQ (reference sequence). DNA for the CDR3: TGTGCCAGCAGCACTAACAGGGATAGAGGCTATGGCTACACCTTC. Residues: CASSTNRDRGYGYTF.

J is TRBJ1-6 and V is TRBV4-3; tentatively, D is TRBD1 (6 bases). This CDR3 is built from 17 residues. The germline V gene encodes CDR1 LGHNA and CDR2 YSLEER. V shed 5 bases and J shed 8 bases, with 22 bases lying between them. The DNA for the CDR3 is TGCGCCAGCAGCTCGCAAACAGGGCGCTTAGTAGATTCACCCCTCCACTTT. It specifies CASSSQTGRLVDSPLHF.

The rearrangement links TRBV6-5 to TRBJ2-3, with D unresolved. Germline V gene sequence: CDR1 MNHEY, CDR2 SVGAGI. Trimming pared 2 bases from V and 0 bases from J, leaving 12 bases between. The CDR3 extends over 16 amino acids. The chain's CDR3 is CASSYAIGTSTDTQYF. CDR3 DNA: TGTGCCAGCAGTTACGCAATAGGCACTAGCACAGATACGCAGTATTTT.

Only a few counts were recorded for this clonotype. The rearrangement uses TRBV5-1 and TRBJ1-1; D might be TRBD1 (5 bases). Trimming left V 1 base short and J 7 bases short, with 17 bases between. CDR1 is SGHRS, CDR2 YFSETQ, per germline. CDR3 length: 15 amino acids. The CDR3, as DNA: TGCGCCAGCAGCTTGATTCCCGGGGCTGGGGGTGAAGCTTTCTTT. The encoded protein is CASSLIPGAGGEAFF.

V is TRBV9 and J is TRBJ2-5, with D perhaps matching TRBD1 or TRBD2 (6 bases each). The CDR3 is 15 amino acids. Germline CDR1 SGDLS, CDR2 YYNGEE. With 0 bases removed from V and 2 bases from J, the gap between germline ends came to 11 bases. The CDR3 loop is CASSVAGARQETQYF. DNA for the CDR3: TGTGCCAGCAGCGTAGCGGGGGCGCGGCAAGAGACCCAGTACTTC.

A few counts support this clonotype. The chain couples TRBV5-1 to TRBJ1-2, with D unresolved. Trimming cost V 1 base and J 3 bases, with 7 bases left between them. The length of the CDR3 is 13 residues. The germline gives CDR1 SGHRS, CDR2 YFSETQ. CDR3: CASSLSQDYGYTF. As DNA, the CDR3 is TGCGCCAGCAGCTTGAGCCAGGACTATGGCTACACCTTC.

The gene calls are TRBV18 and TRBJ1-2; unclear D gene. The CDR3 has 13 amino acids. Looked up from germline, CDR1 is KGHSH and CDR2 is LQKENI. V was trimmed by 4 bases and J by 5 bases, leaving 11 bases between them. CDR3 DNA: TGTGCCAGCTCACAGCAGGAGTATTATGGCTACACCTTC. It translates to CASSQQEYYGYTF.

The V call is TRBV5-4, the J call TRBJ2-2, with 10 bases aligning to TRBD1. The J segment lost 6 bases and the V segment lost 4 bases, leaving 24 bases of the junction unmatched. Germline V gene data show CDR1 as SGHNT and CDR2 as YYREEE (reference sequence). This CDR3 is built from 21 residues. As DNA, the CDR3 is TGTGCCAGCAGCATGACTCCGGGACAGGGGAGGAATTTTTTGATCGCCGGGGAGCTGTTTTTT. It encodes CASSMTPGQGRNFLIAGELFF.

This clonotype was seen a single time. V and J are TRBV29-1 and TRBJ2-5; D perhaps matches TRBD2 (8 bases). Trimming cost V 6 bases and J 5 bases, with 19 bases left between them. This CDR3 spans 14 amino acids. Germline CDR1 reads SQVTM; CDR2 reads ANQGSEA. DNA for the CDR3: TGCAGCGTCCAACGAGGGGGCGGGGGGGAGACCCAGTACTTC. This sequence encodes CSVQRGGGGETQYF.

The J gene is TRBJ1-1, the V gene TRBV19; D gene uncertain. V was cut by 3 bases and J by 6 bases, with 11 bases left in between. The germline V gene has CDR1 LNHDA and CDR2 SQIVND (reference sequence). The CDR3 length is 13 residues. The CDR3 DNA sequence: TGTGCCAGTAGTATTGGGAAGGCGGCTGAAGCTTTCTTT. Translated, it gives CASSIGKAAEAFF.

V usage is TRBV29-1 and J usage is TRBJ1-4, with 7 bases lining up with TRBD1. V shed 6 bases, J shed 5 bases, and the junction held 3 bases outside the gene matches. Germline CDR1 reads SQVTM; CDR2 reads ANQGSEA. The CDR3 is made up of 12 amino acids. CDR3 coding DNA: TGCAGCGTAGGGGACAGAAATGAAAAACTGTTTTTT. Amino acid sequence: CSVGDRNEKLFF.

This clonotype was detected a few times. This chain links TRBV18 with TRBJ1-6; D unresolved. V lost 6 bases and J lost 8, with 11 bases in between. This CDR3 is 13 amino acids long. CDR1 is KGHSH, CDR2 LQKENI, per germline. CDR3 residues: CASSVGPDSPLHF. CDR3 nucleotide sequence: TGTGCCAGCTCTGTAGGCCCCGATTCACCCCTCCACTTT.

The chain has TRBV10-2 and TRBJ2-3; TRBD1 aligns across 7 bases. CDR1 and CDR2 from the germline V gene are WSHSY and SAAADI. The CDR3 totals 14 residues. J was trimmed by 0 bases and V by 9 bases; bases with no gene match: 6. The CDR3 nucleotides are TGCGCCAGTGTCGACAGGGAGAGCACAGATACGCAGTATTTT. It is translated as CASVDRESTDTQYF.

CDR3 in amino acids: CASSGGQGWAASGTWSTQETQYF. In nucleotides, the CDR3 is TGTGCCAGCTCAGGAGGACAGGGATGGGCGGCTAGCGGGACGTGGTCCACGCAAGAGACCCAGTACTTC. The chain uses TRBV18 and TRBJ2-5; a possible D gene is TRBD2 (9 bases). The V end lost 5 bases, the J end lost 2 bases, and 39 bases lay between the germline ends. There are 23 residues in the CDR3. Germline V gene sequence: CDR1 KGHSH, CDR2 LQKENI.

The J gene is TRBJ2-4, the V gene TRBV4-3; D may be TRBD2 (6 bases). Germline V lookup: CDR1 LGHNA, CDR2 YSLEER. CDR3 size: 18 residues. V shed 0 bases and J shed 0 bases, with 15 bases lying between them. For the CDR3, the DNA is TGCGCCAGCAGCCAAGATGGAGGGACTGGGATAGCCAAAAACATTCAGTACTTC. Translating it yields CASSQDGGTGIAKNIQYF.

This chain links TRBV12-3 or TRBV12-4 with TRBJ1-2; unclear D gene. V dropped 1 base and J dropped 12 bases, with 6 bases sitting between them. This CDR3 has 10 residues. CDR3 protein: CASSLGRDTF. The CDR3 DNA follows: TGTGCCAGCAGTTTAGGGAGAGACACCTTC.

CDR3 sequence (DNA): TGTGCCAGCAGCCAAATCCTGTACAATGAGCAGTTCTTC. Translation: CASSQILYNEQFF. The chain employs TRBV14 and TRBJ2-1, with D unresolved. The CDR3 is 13 residues long. With 2 bases removed from V and 4 bases from J, the gap between germline ends came to 6 bases. The germline V gene encodes CDR1 SGHDN and CDR2 FVKESK.

CDR3 in DNA: TGTGCCAGCAGCTGGGACGGTTCCTACGAGCAGTACTTC. Translation: CASSWDGSYEQYF. The chain uses TRBV27 and TRBJ2-7; D could derive from TRBD1 or TRBD2 (5 bases each). This CDR3 has 13 residues. Trimming removed 6 bases at V and 1 base at J, with 10 bases between. The germline V gene has CDR1 MNHEY and CDR2 SMNVEV (reference sequence).

The gene calls are TRBV27 and TRBJ2-2, with D tentatively TRBD2 (6 bases). This CDR3 has 17 amino acids. Germline V gene lookup returns CDR1 MNHEY and CDR2 SMNVEV (reference sequence). V lost 1 base and J 0 bases, leaving 12 bases between the germline ends. The CDR3 here is CASSLFRVAANTGELFF. CDR3 DNA: TGTGCCAGCAGTTTATTTAGGGTAGCGGCGAACACCGGGGAGCTGTTTTTT.

The chain couples TRBV5-1 to TRBJ1-1; D remains unclear. The V end was cut by 1 base, the J end by 2 bases, with 9 bases between. The CDR3 contains 14 residues. Germline loops: CDR1 SGHRS, CDR2 YFSETQ. CDR3 amino acids: CASSLLGFNTEAFF. In DNA, the CDR3 is TGCGCCAGCAGCTTGCTGGGCTTCAACACTGAAGCTTTCTTT. The full variable domain, its missing parts supplied by reference TRBV5-1 and TRBJ1-1, is KAGVTQTPRYLIKTRGQQVTLSCSPISGHRSVSWYQQTPGQGLQFLFEYFSETQRNKGNFPGRFSGRQFSNSRSEMNVSTLELGDSALYLCASSLLGFNTEAFFGQGTRLTVV.

This clonotype has just a few counts. This chain links TRBV7-2 with TRBJ2-7; maybe TRBD2 (6 bases). Germline values: CDR1 SGHTA, CDR2 FQGNSA. V gave up 3 bases and J gave up 3 bases, with 18 bases separating them. This CDR3 has 16 amino acids. The CDR3 DNA sequence: TGTGCCAGCAGCTTGTTTCCCGGGGGTGGAAGCTACGAGCAGTACTTC. This encodes CASSLFPGGGSYEQYF.

This rearrangement joins TRBV5-6 to TRBJ2-1; D might be TRBD1 (6 bases). Germline assignment: CDR1 SGHDT and CDR2 YYEEEE. CDR3 size: 15 residues. V lost 7 bases to trimming and J lost 3 bases, with 17 bases between them. The CDR3, as DNA: TGTGCCAGCCACACGACAGGCCCGATCTACAATGAGCAGTTCTTC. This sequence encodes CASHTTGPIYNEQFF.

The chain links TRBV11-1 to TRBJ1-5; D is unclear. V lost 0 bases to trimming and J lost 3 bases, with 6 bases between them. This CDR3 is 14 amino acids long. Germline CDR1 reads SGHAT; CDR2 reads FQDESV (reference sequence). The CDR3 is CASSLAGPNQPQHF. CDR3 nucleotide sequence: TGTGCCAGCAGCTTAGCAGGGCCCAATCAGCCCCAGCATTTT.

This clonotype was seen a handful of times. CDR3 residues: CSASLAGGHRYEQYF. CDR3 bases: TGCAGTGCTAGTCTAGCGGGAGGGCACCGCTACGAGCAGTACTTC. The chain has TRBV20-1 and TRBJ2-7; 12 nucleotides align to TRBD2. Germline V gene data show CDR1 as DFQATT and CDR2 as SNEGSKA (reference sequence). The CDR3 is 15 amino acids. Unmatched junction bases numbered 6, after V lost 3 bases and J lost 3 bases.

This clonotype showed up just a few times. The chain combines TRBV20-1 with TRBJ2-3; D is uncertain. This CDR3 spans 13 amino acids. The germline gives CDR1 DFQATT, CDR2 SNEGSKA (reference sequence). With 0 bases removed from V and 1 base from J, the gap between germline ends came to 5 bases. This chain's CDR3 is CSARDKGTDTQYF. The CDR3 bases are TGCAGTGCTAGAGATAAGGGCACAGATACGCAGTATTTT.

This clonotype was counted a few times. The chain links TRBV18 to TRBJ1-1, with D unresolved. Trimming removed 3 bases at V and 5 bases at J, with 13 bases between. In germline, CDR1 is KGHSH, CDR2 LQKENI. CDR3 length: 14 residues. DNA for the CDR3: TGTGCCAGCTCACCGCAAGGTTGGAGAACTGAAGCTTTCTTT. Its translation is CASSPQGWRTEAFF.